One sample yielded the 19 T cell receptor beta chains listed below, sequenced in a study of T cells in women clearing cervical HPV infection (dated by TCRdb to 2016 to 2019). Preparation of the library involved the immunoSEQ multiplex PCR assay. TCRdb's version of the immuneACCESS table is confined to in-frame rearrangements and falls short of the full clone set. An unresolved V gene accounts for under half of the shortfall where checked; the remainder is of unknown origin. Per the sample table, the count is about 33,000 clones. The ten largest make up more than 7% of the sample. The sample was blood buffy coat. The receptors derive from a woman between 18 and 69 years old with a cervical HPV16 infection that either progressed to CIN3+ or cleared (not recorded which).

As to this clone: The read ends 3 residues shy of where the CDR3 ends; the end is completed using the germline J gene. V gene TRBV6-4 combines with J gene TRBJ2-1, with D perhaps matching TRBD1 (6 bases). V dropped 3 bases and J dropped 0 bases, with 12 bases sitting between them. The germline V gene encodes CDR1 MRHNA and CDR2 SNTAGT. The length of the CDR3 is 16 residues. CDR3 amino acids: CASSERRGSSYNEQFF. The part of the CDR3 DNA that was read is TGTGCCAGCAGTGAGCGCAGGGGCAGCTCCTACAATGAG.

Partial CDR3 DNA: TGCAGTGCTAGGCGACAGGCAGGGGGTGAAAAA. This sequence encodes CSARRQAGGEK. The whole CDR3 protein is CSARRQAGGEKLFF. This chain joins TRBV20-1 and TRBJ1-4; 7 bases map to TRBD1. The read ends 3 residues early relative to the CDR3; the germline J gene fills the gap. Germline CDR1 reads DFQATT; CDR2 reads SNEGSKA (reference sequence). The CDR3 totals 14 residues. V was pared by 3 bases and J by 7 bases, with 8 bases of the junction left unmatched.

CDR3 DNA (partial): TGTGCCAGCAGCTCGCGGACTAGCGGGAGTGAGACC. Translating it yields CASSSRTSGSET. The full CDR3 protein is CASSSRTSGSETQYF. V gene TRBV5-4 combines with J gene TRBJ2-5; 13 bases are a match to TRBD2. The read ends 3 residues shy of where the CDR3 ends; the end is completed using the germline J gene. V shed 3 bases, J shed 5 bases, and the junction held 4 bases outside the gene matches. From germline, CDR1 is SGHNT and CDR2 YYREEE (reference sequence). The CDR3 loop spans 15 amino acids.

A word on this clone: The sequence runs out 3 residues before the end of the CDR3; the remainder is reconstructed from the germline J gene. This chain uses TRBV9 with TRBJ2-7; 7 bases are a match to TRBD2. Germline V gene lookup returns CDR1 SGDLS and CDR2 YYNGEE. This CDR3 comprises 15 residues. With V trimmed by 1 base and J by 3 bases, 7 bases remained unmatched. This CDR3 is CASSVSSSGNYEQYF. CDR3 DNA, as far as it was read: TGTGCCAGCAGCGTATCCTCTAGCGGAAACTACGAG.

About this clone itself: Read sequence stops 3 residues before the CDR3 end, and the germline J gene provides the missing end. The genes are TRBV19 and TRBJ2-7, with D tentatively TRBD1 (5 bases). V lost 7 bases and J 0 bases, leaving 10 bases between the germline ends. CDR3 length equals 13 residues. Germline-derived CDR1 and CDR2 are LNHDA and SQIVND (reference sequence). CDR3 sequence: CASTFQGSYEQYF. The CDR3 DNA, read in part, is TGTGCCAGTACCTTTCAGGGCTCCTACGAG.

In regard to this clone: The sequence runs out 3 residues before the end of the CDR3; the remainder is reconstructed from the germline J gene. This chain links TRBV20-1 with TRBJ2-2; TRBD2 agrees at 7 bases. CDR1 and CDR2 from the germline V gene are DFQATT and SNEGSKA (reference sequence). V gave up 3 bases and J gave up 1 base; unmatched junction bases: 5. The CDR3 runs 15 residues. The CDR3 DNA, read in part, is TGCAGTGCTAGTACTAGCGTACAGAACACCGGGGAG. It translates to CSASTSVQNTGE. The whole CDR3 sequence reads CSASTSVQNTGELFF.

Points on this clone: The read finishes 3 residues shy of the CDR3 end, and the germline J gene is used to complete it. The chain is built from TRBV20-1 and TRBJ2-1; 10 bases are a match to TRBD2. Unmatched junction bases numbered 5, after V lost 6 bases and J lost 3 bases. Germline lookup yields CDR1 DFQATT and CDR2 SNEGSKA (reference sequence). The CDR3 length is 14 residues. This chain's CDR3 is CSAISGRLYNEQFF. The CDR3 DNA, read in part, is TGCAGTGCAATTAGCGGGAGGCTCTACAATGAG.

Concerning this clone itself: The read finishes 3 residues shy of the CDR3 end, and the germline J gene is used to complete it. This chain uses TRBV7-3 with TRBJ1-6; D is perhaps TRBD1 (5 bases). The CDR3 is 14 amino acids. The V gene's germline CDR1 is SGHTA and CDR2 FQGTGA. V lost 2 bases and J lost 5, with 7 bases in between. CDR3 region: CASSLRGDNSPLHF. The CDR3 DNA, read in part, is TGTGCCAGCAGCTTACGAGGGGATAATTCACCC.

A word on this clone: Read data end 3 residues before the CDR3 end; the end is taken from the germline J gene. The genes are TRBV9 and TRBJ2-3; unclear D gene. V lost 2 bases to trimming and J lost 2 bases, with 6 bases between them. Germline V gene sequence: CDR1 SGDLS, CDR2 YYNGEE. CDR3 length: 13 residues. The CDR3 sequence is CASSVGPTDTQYF. CDR3 bases read: TGTGCCAGCAGCGTGGGCCCCACAGATACG. The entire variable domain, with the rest obtained from reference TRBV9 and TRBJ2-3, is as follows: DSGVTQTPKHLITATGQRVTLRCSPRSGDLSVYWYQQSLDQGLQFLIQYYNGEERAKGNILERFSAQQFPDLHSELNLSSLELGDSALYFCASSVGPTDTQYFGPGTRLTVL.

Turning to this clone: The read halts 3 residues ahead of the CDR3 end, with the missing end drawn from the germline J gene. The rearrangement joins TRBV2 to TRBJ1-6; the D is unclear. CDR1 is SNHLY, CDR2 FYNNEI, per germline. The V and J ends lost 8 bases and 6 bases respectively, with 11 bases between them. The CDR3 runs to 13 residues. The chain's CDR3 is CASRQEPNSPLHF. CDR3 DNA, as far as it was read: TGTGCCAGCCGGCAGGAGCCTAATTCACCC. The full variable domain, in which reference TRBV2 and TRBJ1-6 provide the parts outside the CDR3, is EPEVTQTPSHQVTQMGQEVILRCVPISNHLYFYWYRQILGQKVEFLVSFYNNEISEKSEIFDDQFSVERPDGSNFTLKIRSTKLEDSAMYFCASRQEPNSPLHFGNGTRLTVT.

On this clone itself: From the germline J gene comes the end of the CDR3, since the read stops 3 residues before it. The rearrangement links TRBV29-1 to TRBJ1-1; TRBD1 matches 7 bases. Germline V gene lookup returns CDR1 SQVTM and CDR2 ANQGSEA. The CDR3 is made up of 13 amino acids. V was pared by 7 bases and J by 0 bases, with 5 bases of the junction left unmatched. The CDR3 is CSAKQGMNTEAFF. The sequenced part of the CDR3 DNA is TGCAGCGCAAAACAGGGGATGAACACTGAA.

As regards this clone: Read coverage stops 3 residues before the CDR3 terminus; the germline J gene supplies the remainder. V gene TRBV2 combines with J gene TRBJ2-2, with D tentatively TRBD1 (5 bases). Germline V gene sequence: CDR1 SNHLY, CDR2 FYNNEI. The CDR3 spans 14 residues. V was shortened by 7 bases and J by 2 bases, with 11 bases between the two germline ends. Incomplete CDR3 DNA: TGTGCCAGCACCCCAGGGTTCAACACCGGGGAG. It specifies CASTPGFNTGE. The entire CDR3 is CASTPGFNTGELFF. The full variable domain, its missing parts supplied by reference TRBV2 and TRBJ2-2, is EPEVTQTPSHQVTQMGQEVILRCVPISNHLYFYWYRQILGQKVEFLVSFYNNEISEKSEIFDDQFSVERPDGSNFTLKIRSTKLEDSAMYFCASTPGFNTGELFFGEGSRLTVL.

A note on this clone: The CDR3 goes on 3 residues after the read ends, and that part is filled in from the germline J gene. The chain employs TRBV7-6 and TRBJ2-1; 12 bases are a match to TRBD2. CDR3 length: 15 residues. V lost 2 bases and J lost 8; bases outside the gene matches: 4. Germline CDR1 SGHVS, CDR2 FNYEAQ. The CDR3 region is CASSLLAGGPDEQFF. CDR3 DNA, as far as it was read: TGTGCCAGCAGCTTACTAGCGGGAGGGCCGGATGAG.

Remarks on this clone: The CDR3 is cut off 3 residues early in the read; its end comes from the germline J gene. The chain recombines TRBV5-1 with TRBJ2-1; 9 nucleotides line up with TRBD2. The V and J ends lost 0 bases and 5 bases, in that order; junction bases with no gene match: 0. Per the germline V gene, CDR1 is SGHRS and CDR2 is YFSETQ. The CDR3 runs 14 residues. The DNA read from the CDR3 is TGCGCCAGCAGCTTGGGCGGGAGGGACAATGAG. Translation gives CASSLGGRDNE. The complete CDR3 sequence is CASSLGGRDNEQFF.

To note about this clone: The read halts 3 residues ahead of the CDR3 end, with the missing end drawn from the germline J gene. The chain couples TRBV5-4 to TRBJ2-1; the match to TRBD2 covers 10 bases. The CDR3 totals 15 residues. V dropped 4 bases and J dropped 7; count of bases not matched to a gene: 8. CDR1 and CDR2 from the germline V gene are SGHNT and YYREEE (reference sequence). The CDR3 bases that were read are TGTGCCAGCAGCACCGGACTAGCGGAGCAAAATGAG. Protein product: CASSTGLAEQNE. The complete CDR3 protein is CASSTGLAEQNEQFF.

The DNA read from the CDR3 is TGTGCCAGCAGCTGGACAGGGTACTCTGAA. Translating it yields CASSWTGYSE. The CDR3 reads in full as CASSWTGYSEAFF. The chain links TRBV5-6 to TRBJ1-1; 8 bases line up with TRBD1. The CDR3 is cut off 3 residues early in the read; its end comes from the germline J gene. The CDR3 contains 13 residues. Trimming cost V 3 bases and J 6 bases; bases outside gene matches: 4. Germline lookup yields CDR1 SGHDT and CDR2 YYEEEE. The complete variable domain, with remaining parts taken from reference TRBV5-6 and TRBJ1-1, reads DAGVTQSPTHLIKTRGQQVTLRCSPKSGHDTVSWYQQALGQGPQFIFQYYEEEERQRGNFPDRFSGHQFPNYSSELNVNALLLGDSALYLCASSWTGYSEAFFGQGTRLTVV.

Regarding this clone: The sequence runs out 3 residues before the end of the CDR3; the remainder is reconstructed from the germline J gene. V is TRBV6-2 or TRBV6-3 and J is TRBJ1-1; 11 bases match TRBD1. Germline CDR1 reads MNHEY; CDR2 reads SVGEGT. CDR3 length: 14 amino acids. J was trimmed by 7 bases and V by 5 bases; bases with no gene match: 6. Partial CDR3 DNA: TGTGCCAGCAGTCGCGGACAGGGGGCGGGTGAA. Translated: CASSRGQGAGE. The CDR3 in full is CASSRGQGAGEAFF.

Turning to this clone: The CDR3 end lies 3 residues beyond the end of the read and is filled in from the germline J gene. This sequence joins TRBV5-1 and TRBJ2-1, with a weak D call TRBD1 (5 bases). This CDR3 has 13 residues. From germline, CDR1 is SGHRS and CDR2 YFSETQ. The V end was cut by 0 bases, the J end by 7 bases, with 8 bases between. The CDR3 reads CASSLGGANEQFF. The sequenced CDR3 bases are TGCGCCAGCAGCTTGGGGGGCGCTAATGAG. The full variable domain, completed using reference TRBV5-1 and TRBJ2-1, is KAGVTQTPRYLIKTRGQQVTLSCSPISGHRSVSWYQQTPGQGLQFLFEYFSETQRNKGNFPGRFSGRQFSNSRSEMNVSTLELGDSALYLCASSLGGANEQFFGPGTRLTVL.

A note on this clone: The read halts 3 residues ahead of the CDR3 end, with the missing end drawn from the germline J gene. V and J are TRBV20-1 and TRBJ1-5; the D is unclear. The CDR3 totals 13 residues. V lost 2 bases and J lost 2, with 7 bases in between. The germline CDR1 and CDR2 sequences are DFQATT and SNEGSKA (reference sequence). CDR3 sequence: CSARQEGNQPQHF. The CDR3 DNA, read in part, is TGCAGTGCTAGACAGGAGGGCAATCAGCCC.